This TCR beta chain was recovered during a study of blood T cell repertoires in COVID-19. J lost 7 bases, V lost 0 bases, and 10 bases had no gene match. Per the germline V gene, CDR1 is SGDLS and CDR2 is YYNGEE. This CDR3 comprises 17 residues. Clones were read by immunoSEQ multiplex PCR, and TCRdb kept only the in-frame ones, dropping some. The sample yields 95,000 to 150,000 clones, approximately 74% seen once. Input material: peripheral blood. The gene calls are TRBV9 and TRBJ1-6; 7 bases map to TRBD1. This clonotype was obtained from a man in his 60s with acute or convalescent COVID-19. In DNA form, the CDR3 reads TGTGCCAGCAGCGTAGGGCCCGACAGGGTAGAAAATTCACCCCTCCACTTT. It yields the protein CASSVGPDRVENSPLHF.